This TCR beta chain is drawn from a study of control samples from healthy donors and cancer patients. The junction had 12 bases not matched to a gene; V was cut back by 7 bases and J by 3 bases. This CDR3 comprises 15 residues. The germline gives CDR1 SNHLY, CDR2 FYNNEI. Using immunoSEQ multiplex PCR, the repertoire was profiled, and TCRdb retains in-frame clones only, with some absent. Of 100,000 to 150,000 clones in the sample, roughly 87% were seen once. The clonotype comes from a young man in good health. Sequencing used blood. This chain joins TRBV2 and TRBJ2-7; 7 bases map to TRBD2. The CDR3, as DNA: TGTGCCAGCAAGACCGATAGCGGGTCCATCTACGAGCAGTACTTC. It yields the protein CASKTDSGSIYEQYF.